The entry below gives a single T cell receptor beta chain sequence along with its context. The target antigen is unknown. This specimen comes from a study of immune evolution from preneoplasia to lung adenocarcinoma. Overall study findings and caveats: Later-stage lesions seemingly showed higher T cell density and diversity than normal lung.

V shed 6 bases and J shed 6 bases, with 15 bases lying between them. The germline CDR1 and CDR2 sequences are SGHDT and YYEEEE. The CDR3 consists of 14 residues. Assay: immunoSEQ multiplex PCR; the TCRdb copy retains only in-frame clones and omits some. This table holds roughly 35,000 clones, 74% found once. The sequenced material came from FFPE invasive lung adenocarcinoma tissue. The chain uses TRBV5-6 and TRBJ1-4; D not resolved. This sequence was found in a person between 55 and 69 years old with lung adenocarcinoma. CDR3 in amino acids: CASTSTRSYEKLFF. The CDR3 DNA sequence: TGTGCCAGCACCTCGACAAGATCGTATGAAAAACTGTTTTTT. Combining the CDR3 with reference TRBV5-6 and TRBJ1-4 gives the whole variable domain DAGVTQSPTHLIKTRGQQVTLRCSPKSGHDTVSWYQQALGQGPQFIFQYYEEEERQRGNFPDRFSGHQFPNYSSELNVNALLLGDSALYLCASTSTRSYEKLFFGSGTQLSVL.